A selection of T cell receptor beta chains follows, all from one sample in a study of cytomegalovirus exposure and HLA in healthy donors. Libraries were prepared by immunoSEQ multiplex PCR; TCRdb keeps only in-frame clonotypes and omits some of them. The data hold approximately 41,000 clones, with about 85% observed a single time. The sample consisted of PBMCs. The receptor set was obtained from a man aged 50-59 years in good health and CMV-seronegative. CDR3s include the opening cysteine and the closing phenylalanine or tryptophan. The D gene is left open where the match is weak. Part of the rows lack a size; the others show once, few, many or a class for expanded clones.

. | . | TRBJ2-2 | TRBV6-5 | TGTGCCAGCACCCGAGATCGGTGGAACACCGGGGAGCTGTTTTTT | CASTRDRWNTGELFF
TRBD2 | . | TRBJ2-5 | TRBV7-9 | TGTGCCAGCAGCTTTGCGGGGGGACCACGACAAGAGACCCAGTACTTC | CASSFAGGPRQETQYF
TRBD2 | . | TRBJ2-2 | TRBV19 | TGTGCCAGTAGTCCTGGGGGGAGGGCCGTCACCGGGGAGCTGTTTTTT | CASSPGGRAVTGELFF
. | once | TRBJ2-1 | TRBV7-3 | TGTGCCAGCAGCGAGGAACAGGGCAATGAGCAGTTCTTC | CASSEEQGNEQFF
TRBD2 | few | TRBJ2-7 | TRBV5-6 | TGTGCCAGCAGCTGGGGGGGAGAGTACGAGCAGTACTTC | CASSWGGEYEQYF
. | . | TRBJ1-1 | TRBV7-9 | TGTGCCAGCAGCTTAGCGATTGGGGGCAGCGAAGCTTTCTTT | CASSLAIGGSEAFF
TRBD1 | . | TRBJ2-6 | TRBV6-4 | TGTGCCAGCAGTGACTCGACAGGGTCTGGGGCCAACGTCCTGACTTTC | CASSDSTGSGANVLTF
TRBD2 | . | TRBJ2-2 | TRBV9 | TGTGCCAGCAGCGTAGGGTTGAGCGGGGCGAACACCGGGGAGCTGTTTTTT | CASSVGLSGANTGELFF
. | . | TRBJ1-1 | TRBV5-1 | TGCGCCAGCAGACCCCAGGGGATTGGGGACACTGAAGCTTTCTTT | CASRPQGIGDTEAFF
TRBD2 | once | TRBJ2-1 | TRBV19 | TGTGCCACCTGGGAGGCGGGAGAAAGGGGTGAGCAGTTCTTC | CATWEAGERGEQFF
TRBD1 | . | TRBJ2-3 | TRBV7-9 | TGTTCCAGCAGCACCCAGACAGGGGCCTGGGAAGATACGCAGTATTTT | CSSSTQTGAWEDTQYF
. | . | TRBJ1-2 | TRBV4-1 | TGCGCCAGCAGCCAAGTTGGGGCGGCAGGGGGCTACACCTTC | CASSQVGAAGGYTF
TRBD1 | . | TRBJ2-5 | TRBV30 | TGTGCCTGGAGGTCCGGGACAGTCCCCCTCGCCCAGTACTTC | CAWRSGTVPLAQYF
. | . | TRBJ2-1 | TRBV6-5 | TGTGCCAGCAGTTACTCGGTTTCCCATATGGCCAATGAGCAGTTCTTC | CASSYSVSHMANEQFF
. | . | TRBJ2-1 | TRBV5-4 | TGTGCCAGCAGTCTAGGCAGACAGAGCTCCTACAATGAGCAGTTCTTC | CASSLGRQSSYNEQFF
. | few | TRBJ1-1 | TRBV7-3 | TGTGCCAGCAGCCTTAACCATGGGGGGACTGAAGCTTTCTTT | CASSLNHGGTEAFF
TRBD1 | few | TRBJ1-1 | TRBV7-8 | TGTGCCAGCAGCTTAGCGTCGCAGAATAGCAGGGGGCCCACTGAAGCTTTCTTT | CASSLASQNSRGPTEAFF